A selection of T cell receptor beta chains follows, all from one sample in a study of vaccination and CD4 T cells after COVID-19. Each CDR3 protein is one row after TCRdb ran MiXCR on the PCR reads. Here the sample spans 3,000 to 4,000 distinct CDR3 sequences, around 17% being singletons. Antigens of these TCRs are unknown. Sequencing was carried out using CD4+ T cells from blood, cultured in vitro. Receptors were obtained from a human donor who had recovered from COVID-19. Both conserved end residues are part of each CDR3. The D gene is left open where the match is weak. Size is stated for part of the rows, as once, few or many counts, or as a class when the clone is expanded.

>NA|TRBJ2-5|TRBV20-1|NA
CSARPSGETQYF
TGCAGTGCAAGGCCCAGCGGAGAGACCCAGTACTTC
>TRBD1|TRBJ1-6|TRBV6-1|medium-sized
CATRTGAYNSPLHF
TGTGCCACTAGGACAGGGGCCTATAATTCACCCCTCCACTTT
>NA|TRBJ1-2|TRBV12-3/TRBV12-4|large
CASSFRGGNYGYTF
TGTGCCAGCAGTTTTAGGGGGGGGAACTATGGCTACACCTTC
>TRBD2|TRBJ2-1|TRBV11-2|NA
CASRVGLAEGNEQFF
TGTGCCAGCAGAGTTGGACTAGCGGAGGGCAATGAGCAGTTCTTC
>TRBD2|TRBJ2-7|TRBV27|NA
CASSASGGNEQYF
TGTGCCAGCAGTGCCAGCGGGGGGAACGAGCAGTACTTC
>NA|TRBJ2-2|TRBV5-1|few
CASGEGPATGELFF
TGCGCCAGCGGAGAGGGTCCAGCCACCGGGGAGCTGTTTTTT
>NA|TRBJ2-1|TRBV11-2|NA
CASSLDGYSYNEQFF
TGTGCCAGCAGCTTAGATGGATACTCCTACAATGAGCAGTTCTTC
>NA|TRBJ2-5|TRBV5-1|NA
CASSLGVGGETQYF
TGCGCCAGCAGCTTGGGCGTTGGGGGGGAGACCCAGTACTTC
>TRBD2|TRBJ2-1|TRBV6-1|NA
CASSATSGGANEQFF
TGTGCCAGCAGTGCAACTAGCGGGGGGGCCAATGAGCAGTTCTTC
>NA|TRBJ2-5|TRBV20-1|medium-sized
CSASPFGGEETQYF
TGCAGTGCTAGCCCCTTCGGAGGGGAAGAGACCCAGTACTTC
>NA|TRBJ2-3|TRBV5-1|NA
CASSLEAGTDTQYF
TGCGCCAGCAGCTTGGAGGCGGGGACAGATACGCAGTATTTT
>TRBD2|TRBJ2-5|TRBV20-1|few
CSAGTSGGGETQYF
TGCAGTGCAGGGACTAGCGGGGGGGGAGAGACCCAGTACTTC
>NA|TRBJ1-5|TRBV6-1|medium-sized
CASSDRGYSNQPQHF
TGTGCCAGCAGTGACCGGGGGTATAGCAATCAGCCCCAGCATTTT
>TRBD1|TRBJ2-7|TRBV27|NA
CASRRDRGLYEQYF
TGTGCCAGCAGAAGGGACAGGGGGCTCTACGAGCAGTACTTC
>TRBD2|TRBJ2-5|TRBV5-1|NA
CASSLDSGAQETQYF
TGCGCCAGCAGCTTGGATAGCGGGGCCCAAGAGACCCAGTACTTC
>NA|TRBJ2-5|TRBV12-3/TRBV12-4|NA
CASTGGTPTHGTQYF
TGTGCCAGCACGGGTGGGACGCCGACCCACGGGACCCAGTACTTC
>NA|TRBJ2-1|TRBV7-7|NA
CASSSDPGNEQFF
TGTGCTAGCAGCTCAGACCCAGGAAATGAGCAGTTCTTC
>NA|TRBJ2-5|TRBV30|few
CAWSVRRPGLSRGETQYF
TGTGCCTGGAGTGTACGCAGACCGGGACTATCGAGGGGGGAGACCCAGTACTTC
>NA|TRBJ1-1|TRBV19|NA
CASSIDNALTREAFF
TGTGCCAGTAGTATAGACAACGCCCTAACAAGGGAAGCTTTCTTT
>NA|TRBJ2-2|TRBV20-1|medium-sized
CSARLGGLTGELFF
TGCAGTGCTAGACTGGGGGGCCTAACCGGGGAGCTGTTTTTT
>NA|TRBJ1-1|TRBV5-5|NA
CASSPRRQVTTEAFF
TGTGCCAGCAGCCCCCGCAGACAGGTAACCACTGAAGCTTTCTTT
>NA|TRBJ2-3|TRBV2|NA
CASSEYADTDTQYF
TGTGCCAGCAGTGAATACGCAGACACAGATACGCAGTATTTT
>NA|TRBJ1-4|TRBV7-9|few
CASSLKSNEKLFF
TGTGCCAGCAGCTTAAAGTCTAATGAAAAACTGTTTTTT
>NA|TRBJ1-6|TRBV30|few
CAWSGDPRYNSPLHF
TGTGCCTGGAGTGGGGACCCGAGGTATAATTCACCCCTCCACTTT